This T cell receptor beta chain stems from a study of OX40 agonist ivuxolimab in advanced cancers. As for the study in general: Head and neck, renal cell, melanoma or hepatocellular carcinoma were the cancers that dose-escalation patients had. Enrollees could have had prior anti-PD-1, anti-PD-L1 or anti-CTLA-4 therapy, which roughly 40% had received.

The assay was immunoSEQ multiplex PCR, and TCRdb's table has in-frame clones only and misses some. The sample yields tens of thousands of clones, 93% seen once. Study outcomes and limitations: With doses of 0.1 to 3.0 mg/kg, CD4+ and CD8+ blood T cells had undergone clonal expansion by week 6. CD8+ T cells averaged more expanded clones than CD4+.

Germline CDR1 reads SGHDT; CDR2 reads YYEEEE. The V end lost 1 base, the J end lost 8 bases, and 9 bases lay between the germline ends. This CDR3 spans 13 amino acids. Worth noting for this clone: Its antigen is unknown.

Sequencing used CD4+ or CD8+ T cells sorted from blood, obtained in a trial of the OX40 agonist ivuxolimab. This TCR was recovered from an adult with an advanced solid tumor such as melanoma, head and neck, liver or kidney cancer. This rearrangement joins TRBV5-6 to TRBJ2-2, with D possibly TRBD1 on 6 matching bases. The CDR3 bases are TGTGCCAGCAGCTTGCAGGGGCTGGGGGAGCTGTTTTTT. It is translated as CASSLQGLGELFF.